This T cell receptor beta chain emerged from a study of technical replicates of blood from a handful of donors. Libraries were prepared by immunoSEQ multiplex PCR; TCRdb keeps only in-frame clonotypes and omits some of them. The table has approximately 70,000 clones, roughly 89% seen once; the top ten hold under 0.4%. The CDR3 has 14 residues. From germline, CDR1 is MGHRA and CDR2 YSYEKL. Between the trimmed V and J ends, which lost 1 base and 1 base, there was a span of 8 bases. V gene TRBV4-1 combines with J gene TRBJ2-7; D is ambiguous. The sequenced sample consisted of T cells isolated from PBMCs. This clonotype originated in a human donor in good health. Some clones in this sample may be carry-over from other donors' samples. In DNA, the CDR3 is TGCGCCAGCAGCCAAGTGCAGATTTCCTACGAGCAGTACTTC. Protein: CASSQVQISYEQYF.